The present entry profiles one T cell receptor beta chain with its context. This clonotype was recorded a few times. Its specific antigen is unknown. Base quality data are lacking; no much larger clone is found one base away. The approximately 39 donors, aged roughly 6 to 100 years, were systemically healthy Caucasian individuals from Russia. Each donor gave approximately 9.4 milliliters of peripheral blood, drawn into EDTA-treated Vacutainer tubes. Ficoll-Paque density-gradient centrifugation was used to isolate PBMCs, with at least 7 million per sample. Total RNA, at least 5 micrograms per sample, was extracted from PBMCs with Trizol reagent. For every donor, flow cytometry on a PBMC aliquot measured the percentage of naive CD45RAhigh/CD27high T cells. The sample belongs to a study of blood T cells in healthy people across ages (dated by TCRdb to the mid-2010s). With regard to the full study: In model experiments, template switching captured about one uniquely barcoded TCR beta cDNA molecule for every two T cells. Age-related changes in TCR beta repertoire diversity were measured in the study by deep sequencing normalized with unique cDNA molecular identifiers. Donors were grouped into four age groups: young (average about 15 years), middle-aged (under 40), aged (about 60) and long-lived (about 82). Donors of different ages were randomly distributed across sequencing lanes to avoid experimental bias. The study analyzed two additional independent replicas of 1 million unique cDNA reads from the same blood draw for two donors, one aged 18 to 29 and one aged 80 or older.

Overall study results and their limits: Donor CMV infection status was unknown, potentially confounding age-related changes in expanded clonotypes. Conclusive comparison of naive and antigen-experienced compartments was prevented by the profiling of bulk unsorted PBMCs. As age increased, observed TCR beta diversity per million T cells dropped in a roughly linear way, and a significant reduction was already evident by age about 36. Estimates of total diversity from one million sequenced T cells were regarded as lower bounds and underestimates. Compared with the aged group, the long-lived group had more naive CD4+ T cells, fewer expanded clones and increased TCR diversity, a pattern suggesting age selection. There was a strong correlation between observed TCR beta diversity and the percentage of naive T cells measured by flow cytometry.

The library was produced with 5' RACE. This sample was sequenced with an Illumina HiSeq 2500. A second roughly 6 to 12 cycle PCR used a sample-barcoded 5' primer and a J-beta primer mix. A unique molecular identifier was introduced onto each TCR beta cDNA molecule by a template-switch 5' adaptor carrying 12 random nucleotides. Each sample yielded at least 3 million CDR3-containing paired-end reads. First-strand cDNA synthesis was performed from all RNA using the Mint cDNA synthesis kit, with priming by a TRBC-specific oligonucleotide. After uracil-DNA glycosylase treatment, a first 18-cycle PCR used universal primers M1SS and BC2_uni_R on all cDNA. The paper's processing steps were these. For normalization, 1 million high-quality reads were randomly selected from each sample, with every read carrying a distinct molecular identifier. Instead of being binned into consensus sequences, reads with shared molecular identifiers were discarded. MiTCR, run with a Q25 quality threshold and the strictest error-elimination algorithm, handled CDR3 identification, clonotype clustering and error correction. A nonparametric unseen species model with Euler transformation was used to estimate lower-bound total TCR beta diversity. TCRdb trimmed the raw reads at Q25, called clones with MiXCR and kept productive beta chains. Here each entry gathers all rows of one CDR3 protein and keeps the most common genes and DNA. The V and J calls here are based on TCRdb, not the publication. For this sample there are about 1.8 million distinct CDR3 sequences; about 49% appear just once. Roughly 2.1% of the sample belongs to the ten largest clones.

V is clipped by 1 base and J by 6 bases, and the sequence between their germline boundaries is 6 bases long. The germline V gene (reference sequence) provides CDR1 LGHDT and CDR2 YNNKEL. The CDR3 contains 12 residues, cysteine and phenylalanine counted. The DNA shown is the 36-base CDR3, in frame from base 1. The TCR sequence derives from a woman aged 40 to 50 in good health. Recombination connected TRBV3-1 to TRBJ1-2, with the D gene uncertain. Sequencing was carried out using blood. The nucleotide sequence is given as TGTGCCAGCAGCCAAGGAATAAATGGCTACACCTTC. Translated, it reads CASSQGINGYTF.